These 4 T cell receptor beta chains were sequenced from one sample in a study of type 1 regulatory T cells. TCRdb redid the calling of the reads with MiXCR, one entry per CDR3 protein. The data show 60,000 to 70,000 distinct CDR3 sequences, nearly 65% seen once. The antigens these receptors bind are not known. Sequencing was done on a sample of cultured T cells, either the whole culture or a sorted T cell fraction (not recorded which). As for subset: Tr1-enriched cell product generated in vitro against host alloantigens. All receptors come from a human donor in good health.

The V call is TRBV4-1, the J call TRBJ2-1, with TRBD1 matching 8 bases. The V gene end was trimmed by 2 bases and the J gene end by 2 bases; junction bases not matched to a gene: 5. The CDR3 has 16 amino acids. Germline assignment: CDR1 MGHRA and CDR2 YSYEKL. CDR3 loop: CASSQPTGDPYNEQFF. As DNA, the CDR3 is TGCGCCAGCAGCCAACCGACAGGGGACCCCTACAATGAGCAGTTCTTC.

The V gene is TRBV6-4, the J gene TRBJ1-1; possible D gene TRBD1, 5 bases. This CDR3 has 13 residues. CDR1 and CDR2 (germline): MRHNA, SNTAGT. Trimming pared 8 bases from V and 0 bases from J, leaving 10 bases between. The DNA for the CDR3 is TGTGCCAGCCGCAGGGAGATGAACACTGAAGCTTTCTTT. Translated: CASRREMNTEAFF.

The genes are TRBV6-1 and TRBJ1-4; D gene unclear. Germline V CDR1 and CDR2: MNHNS, SASEGT. The CDR3 runs to 13 residues. The V end was cut by 8 bases, the J end by 1 base, with 8 bases between. CDR3 loop: CASHVKTNEKLFF. The CDR3 DNA sequence: TGTGCCAGCCATGTGAAAACTAATGAAAAACTGTTTTTT.

The chain is built from TRBV20-1 and TRBJ2-7; D is possibly TRBD1 or TRBD2 (5 bases each). CDR3 length: 13 amino acids. V lost 4 bases, J lost 6 bases, and 16 bases lay in between. CDR1 is DFQATT, CDR2 SNEGSKA, per germline (reference sequence). The CDR3 is CSATLEIGGEQYF. For the CDR3, the DNA is TGCAGTGCTACTTTAGAAATTGGGGGCGAGCAGTACTTC.